This TCR beta chain came from a study of shared clonotypes between healthy human individuals (dated by TCRdb to 2018 to 2020). Study-level background: A couple of women and three men aged 18 to 49 years were included in the cohort. For each donor, CD4 naive and CD4 memory were each given three plates, CD8 naive was given two plates, and CD8 memory was given one plate. The study deeply sequenced blood TCR repertoires of about 5 healthy adults to estimate repertoire size and the extent of clonotype sharing between individuals. Per donor, leukapheresis produced somewhere between about 0.94 and 9 billion PBMCs. Libraries were prepared and TCR repertoires were sequenced by different laboratories using diverse techniques, in order to increase sequencing depth and limit assay-specific biases. What the work shows at the level of the full study, not this receptor alone: Incomplete sequencing was indicated by rarefaction of sorted-subset datasets, despite the large sequencing depth. Clonotypes shared by all four sorted-subset donors showed higher generation probabilities than non-shared clonotypes. The small number of donors limited the genetic and exposure-history diversity represented. Only blood was sampled, and tissue TCR repertoires likely differ from those in blood. Across a few donors, about 5% of naive CD4, roughly 3.4% of naive CD8, under 2.5% of memory CD4, and approximately 0.4% of memory CD8 clonotypes were shared. Naive subsets generally had larger estimated clonotype richness than memory subsets did. Pairwise subsampling led to the expectation that sequencing depth would affect the degree of clonotype sharing among donors.

The CDR3 runs 13 amino acids, cysteine and phenylalanine included. Only the CDR3 region is kept as DNA, spanning 39 bases read in frame from base 1. In the germline V gene, CDR1 corresponds to SGHAT and CDR2 to FQNNGV. V sheds 5 bases and J sheds 8 bases, leaving 13 bases between their ends. Using the deep immunoSEQ assay, TCR CDR3 regions were amplified from genomic DNA by multiplex PCR. For each cell subset, the extracted genomic DNA was distributed evenly across all wells of several immunoSEQ 96-well plates, and each plate served as one replicate. Each replicate PCR for sorted subsets received approximately 220 ng genomic DNA, equal to roughly 29,000 T cell genomes. The purified libraries were quantified using a Qubit 3.0 fluorometer, sized with a Bioanalyzer 2100, and then quantified again using the KAPA Library Quantification kit. Each immunoSEQ 96-well plate was sequenced on its own single-read 150-cycle Illumina NextSeq 550 flow cell. Turning to the authors' computational methods: Because the immunoSEQ output included only junctional sequences and no quality scores, the filtering could not be the same as the filtering used for full-length reads. Sequences were annotated with PyIR, a Python wrapper for IgBLAST v1.9, using IMGT germline references to assign V/J genes and CDR3. Any read was removed if the V/J assignment was weak (E-value above 1e-6), the CDR3 was missing, or the read contained stop codons, out-of-frame junctions, or ambiguous translated residues. A V3J clonotype was defined by an identical inferred V gene, J gene, and CDR3 amino acid sequence. Percentage overlap between repertoires was calculated by dividing the number of shared unique clonotypes by the size of the smaller repertoire. RTK rarefaction, the Chao1 estimator, and Recon v2.1 estimates of unobserved clonotypes were used to assess repertoire richness. Generation probabilities were computed with OLGA for all TCRbeta clonotypes obtained by the gDNA method from a handful of donors. The immuneACCESS repertoire file appears here via TCRdb, limited to in-frame rearrangements. These files lack a portion of the clones; in checked studies, under half of the deficit traces to unresolved V genes, and the cause of the others is not known. V and J calls and clone size are given by that table; D and trimming were obtained from the DNA. The sample table records 300,000 to 400,000 clones; approximately 79% of these occur just once. The ten biggest clones cover 10% of the sample.

Donors were healthy HIV-negative adults with no recently reported acute infections or vaccinations. All donors were Caucasian adults living in Nashville, Tennessee, USA. Magnetic negative selection was used to enrich CD4+ T cells, after which naive cells were positively selected on CD45RA and the negative fraction became the memory subset. Blood was obtained by leukapheresis, after which PBMCs were separated by Ficoll-Histopaque density gradient centrifugation and cryopreserved in liquid nitrogen vapor phase. Analytical flow cytometry was used to check the purity and quantity of every magnetically sorted T cell population. From each sorted fraction, genomic DNA was isolated and quantified by UV absorbance on a Nanodrop 2000c. With regard to this clone: Its antigen is currently not known. No base quality values were provided; no much bigger clone lies one nucleotide off.

The clonotype was recovered from a man younger than 40 in good health. The chain links TRBV11-2 with TRBJ1-3; a tentative D match to TRBD1 spans 5 bases. The sample consisted of memory CD4+ T cells sorted from blood. Sample cell subset or site, as interpreted from the label and publication: CD45RA-negative fraction. The CDR3 reads CASSLPGGDTIYF. At the DNA level, the sequence is TGTGCCAGCAGCCTTCCGGGGGGTGACACCATATATTTT. The CDR3, completed at both ends by the reference TRBV11-2 and TRBJ1-3 genes, gives the full variable domain EAGVAQSPRYKIIEKRQSVAFWCNPISGHATLYWYQQILGQGPKLLIQFQNNGVVDDSQLPKDRFSAERLKGVDSTLKIQPAKLEDSAVYLCASSLPGGDTIYFGEGSWLTVV.